This T cell receptor beta chain is from a study of cytomegalovirus exposure and HLA in healthy donors. Germline values: CDR1 LNHNV, CDR2 YYDKDF (reference sequence). The CDR3 extends over 13 amino acids. V lost 2 bases and J 4 bases, leaving 6 bases between the germline ends. Clones were read by immunoSEQ multiplex PCR, and TCRdb kept only the in-frame ones, dropping some. Of 200,000 to 250,000 clones detected, approximately 87% appear once; the ten largest clones hold around 5.5%. This clone was detected only once. The rearrangement joins TRBV15 to TRBJ1-3; TRBD1 is a possible D gene (5 bases). Sequencing used PBMCs. The clonotype was recovered from a woman aged 18-29 years in good health and CMV-seronegative. In nucleotides, the CDR3 is TGTGCCACCAGCAGATCAGGGGGAAACACCATATATTTT. Amino acids: CATSRSGGNTIYF.